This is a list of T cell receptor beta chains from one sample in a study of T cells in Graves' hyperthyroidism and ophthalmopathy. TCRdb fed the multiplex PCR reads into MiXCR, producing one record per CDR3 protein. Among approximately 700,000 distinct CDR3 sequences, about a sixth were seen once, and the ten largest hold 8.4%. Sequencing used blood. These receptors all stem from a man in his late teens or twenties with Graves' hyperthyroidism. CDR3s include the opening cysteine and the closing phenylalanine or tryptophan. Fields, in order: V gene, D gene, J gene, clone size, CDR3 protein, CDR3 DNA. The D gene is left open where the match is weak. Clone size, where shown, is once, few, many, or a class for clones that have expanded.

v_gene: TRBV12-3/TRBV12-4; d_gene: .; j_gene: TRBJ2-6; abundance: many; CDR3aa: CASSFRGANVLTF; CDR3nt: TGTGCCAGCAGTTTTCGGGGGGCCAACGTCCTGACTTTC
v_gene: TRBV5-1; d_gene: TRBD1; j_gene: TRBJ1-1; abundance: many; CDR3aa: CASMITGGLNTEAFF; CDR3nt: TGCGCCAGCATGATCACAGGGGGGCTGAACACTGAAGCTTTCTTT
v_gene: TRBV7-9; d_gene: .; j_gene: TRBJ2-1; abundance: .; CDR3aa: CAGSSSGLDSYNEQFF; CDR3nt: TGTGCCGGCAGCAGCAGCGGGTTAGACTCCTACAATGAGCAGTTCTTC
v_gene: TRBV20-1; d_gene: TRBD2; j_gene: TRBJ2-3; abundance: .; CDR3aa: CSARLAGVIDTQYF; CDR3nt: TGCAGTGCTCGACTAGCGGGAGTTATAGATACGCAGTATTTT
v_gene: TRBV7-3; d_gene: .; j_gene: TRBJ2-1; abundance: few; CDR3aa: CASSLGPGHSYNEQFF; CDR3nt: TGTGCCAGCAGCTTAGGGCCGGGTCACTCCTACAATGAGCAGTTCTTC
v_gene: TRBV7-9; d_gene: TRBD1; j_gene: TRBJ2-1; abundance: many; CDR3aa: CASSLAPGTGLYNEQFF; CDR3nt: TGTGCCAGCAGCTTAGCGCCCGGGACAGGCTTATACAATGAGCAGTTCTTC
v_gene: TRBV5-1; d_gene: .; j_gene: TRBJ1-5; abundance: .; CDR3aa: CASSFVETHPNQPQHF; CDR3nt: TGTGCCAGCAGCTTCGTTGAGACCCATCCCAATCAGCCCCAGCATTTT
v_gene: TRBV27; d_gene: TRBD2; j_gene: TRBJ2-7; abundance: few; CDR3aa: CASSTSDSSYEQYF; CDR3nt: TGTGCCAGCAGCACTAGCGACAGCTCCTACGAGCAGTACTTC
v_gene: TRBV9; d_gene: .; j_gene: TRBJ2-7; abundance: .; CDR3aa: CASSASQISYEQYF; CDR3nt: TGTGCCAGCAGCGCCTCCCAGATCTCCTACGAGCAGTACTTC
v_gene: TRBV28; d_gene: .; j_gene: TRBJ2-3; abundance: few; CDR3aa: CASSLRGHKKDTQYF; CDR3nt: TGTGCCAGCAGTTTGAGGGGACATAAAAAAGATACGCAGTATTTT
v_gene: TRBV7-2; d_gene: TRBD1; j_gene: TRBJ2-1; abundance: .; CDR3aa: CASSLDPWTGNNEQFF; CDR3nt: TGTGCCAGCAGCCTCGACCCTTGGACAGGGAACAATGAGCAGTTCTTC
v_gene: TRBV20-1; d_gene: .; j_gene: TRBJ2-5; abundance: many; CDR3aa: CSARERGGTQYF; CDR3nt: TGCAGTGCTAGAGAGAGGGGCGGGACCCAGTACTTC
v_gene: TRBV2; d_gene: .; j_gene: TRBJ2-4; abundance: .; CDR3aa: CASSEASILLGYF; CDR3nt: TGTGCCAGCAGTGAAGCGTCAATTCTGCTCGGGTACTTC
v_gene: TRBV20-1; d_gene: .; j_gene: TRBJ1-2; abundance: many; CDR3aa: CSASVGDGYTF; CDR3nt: TGCAGTGCTAGCGTTGGGGATGGCTACACCTTC
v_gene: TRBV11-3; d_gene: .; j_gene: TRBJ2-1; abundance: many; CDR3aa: CASAEDYLAYNEQFF; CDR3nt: TGTGCCAGCGCGGAAGACTACCTGGCCTACAATGAGCAGTTCTTC
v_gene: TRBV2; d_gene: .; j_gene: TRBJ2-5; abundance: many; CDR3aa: CASKEAGHQETQYF; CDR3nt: TGTGCCAGCAAGGAGGCAGGTCACCAAGAGACCCAGTACTTC
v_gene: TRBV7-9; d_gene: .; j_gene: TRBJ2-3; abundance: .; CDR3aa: CASSLEVGSTDTQYF; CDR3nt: TGTGCCAGCAGCTTAGAGGTGGGATCCACAGATACGCAGTATTTT
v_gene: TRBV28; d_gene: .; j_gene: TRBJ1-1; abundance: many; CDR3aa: CASGDPRTEEHTEAFF; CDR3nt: TGTGCCAGCGGAGACCCCCGGACGGAGGAACACACTGAAGCTTTCTTT
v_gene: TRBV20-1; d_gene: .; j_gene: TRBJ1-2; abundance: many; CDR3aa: CSAYVFYGYTF; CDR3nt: TGCAGTGCTTACGTGTTCTATGGCTACACCTTC
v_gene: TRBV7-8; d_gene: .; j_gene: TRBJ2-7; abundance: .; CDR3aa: CASSLSSASYNEQYF; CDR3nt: TGTGCCAGCAGCTTATCAAGCGCCTCCTACAATGAGCAGTACTTC
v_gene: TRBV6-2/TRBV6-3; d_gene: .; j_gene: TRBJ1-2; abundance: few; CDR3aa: CASSYSSGASYGYTF; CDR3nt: TGTGCCAGCAGTTACTCGTCAGGCGCAAGCTATGGCTACACCTTC
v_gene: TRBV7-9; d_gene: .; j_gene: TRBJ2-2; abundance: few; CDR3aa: CASSLVGSSNTGELFF; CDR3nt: TGTGCCAGCAGCTTAGTGGGTAGCTCCAACACCGGGGAGCTGTTTTTT
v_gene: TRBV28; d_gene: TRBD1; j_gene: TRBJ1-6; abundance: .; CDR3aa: CASRQGAGSPLHF; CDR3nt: TGTGCCAGCAGACAGGGGGCTGGGTCACCCCTCCACTTT
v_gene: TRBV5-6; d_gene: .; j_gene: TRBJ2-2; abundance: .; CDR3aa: CASSFAPSGTGELFF; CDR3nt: TGTGCCAGCAGCTTCGCCCCGTCGGGCACCGGGGAGCTGTTTTTT
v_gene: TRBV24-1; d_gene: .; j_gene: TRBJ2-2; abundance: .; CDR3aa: CATSRSTGELFF; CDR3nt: TGTGCCACCAGTCGTTCCACCGGGGAGCTGTTTTTT
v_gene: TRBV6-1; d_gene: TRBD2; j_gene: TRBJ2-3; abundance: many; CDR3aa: CASRTPAAAGGSSDTQYF; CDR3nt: TGTGCCAGCAGAACACCAGCAGCAGCGGGAGGAAGCTCAGATACGCAGTATTTT
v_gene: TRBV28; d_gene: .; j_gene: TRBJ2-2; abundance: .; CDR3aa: CASSPTTEDGELFF; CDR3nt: TGTGCCAGCAGTCCTACCACAGAGGACGGGGAGCTGTTTTTT
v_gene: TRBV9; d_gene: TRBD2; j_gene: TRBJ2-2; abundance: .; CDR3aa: CASGDGLAGGAGELFF; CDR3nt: TGTGCCAGCGGCGATGGACTAGCGGGTGGTGCCGGGGAGCTGTTTTTT
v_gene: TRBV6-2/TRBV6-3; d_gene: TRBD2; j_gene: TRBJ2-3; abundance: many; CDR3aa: CASSRRTVAGGRSDTQYF; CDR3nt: TGTGCCAGCAGTCGAAGGACCGTAGCGGGAGGCCGGTCAGATACGCAGTATTTT
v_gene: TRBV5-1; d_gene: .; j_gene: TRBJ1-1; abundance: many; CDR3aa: CASSITGEGTEAFF; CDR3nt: TGCGCCAGCAGTATCACCGGGGAGGGGACTGAAGCTTTCTTT
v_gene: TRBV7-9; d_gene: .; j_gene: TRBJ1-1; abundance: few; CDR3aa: CASSLGQGNTEASF; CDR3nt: TGTGCCAGCAGCTTAGGCCAGGGCAACACTGAAGCTTCCTTT
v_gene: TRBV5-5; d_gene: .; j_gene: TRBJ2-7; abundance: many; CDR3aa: CASSLDLPGNEQYF; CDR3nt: TGTGCCAGCAGCCTTGACCTTCCAGGGAACGAGCAGTACTTC
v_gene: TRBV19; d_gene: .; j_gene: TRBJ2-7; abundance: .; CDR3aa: CASTPEGYGEQYF; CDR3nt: TGTGCCAGTACCCCGGAGGGATATGGCGAGCAGTACTTC
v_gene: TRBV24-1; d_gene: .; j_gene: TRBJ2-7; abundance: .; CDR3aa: CATSDLSSEQYF; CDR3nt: TGTGCCACCAGTGATTTAAGCTCCGAGCAGTACTTC
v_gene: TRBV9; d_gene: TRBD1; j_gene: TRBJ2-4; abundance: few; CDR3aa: CASSRGQGVLAKNIQYF; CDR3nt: TGTGCCAGCTCCCGCGGACAGGGGGTTCTAGCCAAAAACATTCAGTACTTC
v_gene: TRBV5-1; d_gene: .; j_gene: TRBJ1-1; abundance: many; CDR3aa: CASSPSFGTEAFF; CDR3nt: TGCGCCAGCAGCCCGTCGTTCGGGACTGAAGCTTTCTTT